The 3 T cell receptor beta chains in this list originate from one sample, sequenced in a study of cytomegalovirus exposure and HLA in healthy donors. PCR employed 60 Vbeta and 13 Jbeta primers. Libraries were prepared by immunoSEQ multiplex PCR; TCRdb keeps only in-frame clonotypes and omits some of them. The sample lists under 150,000 clones, about three quarters occurring once. Sequenced material: PBMCs. The source of these receptors is a man aged 50-59 years in good health and CMV-seropositive.

V and J are TRBV5-1 and TRBJ2-4; D remains unclear. CDR3 length equals 18 residues. Trimming stripped 2 bases from V and 0 bases from J, with 18 bases between. Germline V gene data show CDR1 as SGHRS and CDR2 as YFSETQ. The CDR3 loop reads CASSLNGASLLAKNIQYF. CDR3 bases: TGCGCCAGCAGCTTAAACGGAGCCTCACTTCTAGCCAAAAACATTCAGTACTTC.

The CDR3 protein is CASSEAGERSEWGFRAFF. As DNA, the CDR3 is TGTGCCAGCAGTGAAGCGGGAGAGAGGTCCGAATGGGGATTTAGGGCTTTCTTT. The J gene is TRBJ1-1, the V gene TRBV6-1; no clear D gene. Germline assignment: CDR1 MNHNS and CDR2 SASEGT. This CDR3 region has 18 residues. V was pared by 0 bases and J by 11 bases, with 28 bases between.

This clone was seen a few times. The rearrangement joins TRBV11-3 to TRBJ2-1; 7 nucleotides align to TRBD2. The junction had 11 bases not matched to a gene; V was cut back by 6 bases and J by 9 bases. The CDR3 spans 14 residues. Germline CDR1 and CDR2: SGHNT and YENEEA. DNA of the CDR3: TGTGCCAGCAGTGTCGGCGGGAGAAGGGGTGAGCAGTTCTTC. It translates to CASSVGGRRGEQFF.